This record concerns one T cell receptor beta chain sequence. Its matching antigen is unknown. These data are taken from a study of cytomegalovirus exposure and HLA in healthy donors. Whole-study results and caveats: When analyzed later, the rates of TCR association showed variation by HLA locus, with DRB1 the most and HLA-C the fewest.

The study ran its PCR with 60 Vbeta and 13 Jbeta primers. Sequenced by immunoSEQ multiplex PCR; TCRdb stores in-frame clones only, minus some. In the table there are about 150,000 clones, roughly 73% of which are singletons. Per the germline V gene, CDR1 is SQVTM and CDR2 is ANQGSEA. This CDR3 has 15 residues. The V gene end was trimmed by 6 bases and the J gene end by 9 bases; junction bases not matched to a gene: 13. Material: PBMCs. The TCR sequence derives from a man between 18 and 35 years old in good health and CMV-seropositive. The J gene is TRBJ2-1, the V gene TRBV29-1; TRBD2 matches 11 bases. The CDR3 here is CSVQGASGRQGEQFF. CDR3 coding DNA: TGCAGCGTCCAAGGTGCTAGCGGGAGGCAGGGTGAGCAGTTCTTC.